Below are 3 T cell receptor beta chains sequenced from a single sample in a study of T cell clonotyping in hematopoietic cell transplantation. TCRdb's table, derived via immunoSEQ multiplex PCR, lists solely in-frame clones and lacks some. The table records tens of thousands of clones, roughly 90% of them present only once. Time point denoted: recipient sample about 28 days before transplant, after cytoreduction. This material consisted of peripheral blood mononuclear cells, taken before stem cell transplant. These receptors came from a man aged 18 to 29 with biphenotypic leukemia. Some clones in this sample may be carry-over from other donors' samples.

This chain uses TRBV30 with TRBJ1-5; possible D gene TRBD1, 5 bases. Germline CDR1 reads GTSNPN; CDR2 reads SVGIG (reference sequence). V lost 4 bases, J lost 1 base, and 8 bases lay in between. The CDR3 is made up of 13 amino acids. The CDR3 spells CAWTGGSNQPQHF. CDR3 DNA: TGTGCCTGGACGGGGGGGAGCAATCAGCCCCAGCATTTT.

J is TRBJ1-6 and V is TRBV6-1; D not certain. V lost 4 bases and J lost 6, with 10 bases in between. The CDR3 extends over 14 amino acids. Per the germline V gene, CDR1 is MNHNS and CDR2 is SASEGT. CDR3 loop: CASSATRSNSPLHF. The CDR3 bases are TGTGCCAGCAGTGCGACCCGGTCTAATTCACCCCTCCACTTT.

V is TRBV9 and J is TRBJ2-7; TRBD1 agrees at 8 bases. This CDR3 contains 15 residues. J lost 0 bases, V lost 4 bases, and 6 bases had no gene match. Germline V gene lookup returns CDR1 SGDLS and CDR2 YYNGEE. For the CDR3, the DNA is TGTGCCAGCAGCTCAGGACAGGGTCCCTCCTACGAGCAGTACTTC. As protein: CASSSGQGPSYEQYF.